One and the same sample provided the 30 T cell receptor beta chains below, sequenced in a study of T cells after yellow fever vaccination. A single record per CDR3 protein comes from TCRdb applying MiXCR to the 5' RACE reads. This table holds 250,000 to 400,000 distinct CDR3 sequences, about 4% found once. The material was PBMCs, obtained 5 days after the yellow fever booster vaccination. Receptor source: a man aged 18 to 29 who received the YFV17D yellow fever vaccine.

The chain couples TRBV10-3 to TRBJ1-1; possible D gene TRBD1, 6 bases. The CDR3 spans 16 residues. In germline, CDR1 is ENHRY, CDR2 SYGVKD. Trimming took 6 bases from V and 1 from J, leaving 18 bases between them. The CDR3 protein is CAISPGGPTSNTEAFF. CDR3 bases: TGTGCCATCAGCCCCGGGGGCCCTACCTCGAACACTGAAGCTTTCTTT.

The CDR3 spells CASSLSVGHGQETQYF. The DNA of the CDR3 is TGTGCCAGCAGCTTAAGTGTGGGACATGGCCAAGAGACCCAGTACTTC. The rearrangement joins TRBV7-3 to TRBJ2-5; weak D call: TRBD1 (6 bases). The germline CDR1 and CDR2 sequences are SGHTA and FQGTGA. This CDR3 region has 16 residues. The ends were cut back, 1 base at V and 1 base at J, with 13 bases in the middle.

The J gene is TRBJ1-5, the V gene TRBV18; maybe TRBD1 (6 bases). The CDR3 is 16 residues long. In germline, CDR1 is KGHSH, CDR2 LQKENI. V was trimmed by 5 bases and J by 3 bases, leaving 17 bases between them. The CDR3 DNA is TGTGCCAGCTCAACTCTCGTAGGGGACACCAATCAGCCCCAGCATTTT. This encodes CASSTLVGDTNQPQHF.

This clonotype has a count of ten or more. The chain uses TRBV6-6 and TRBJ1-3; a weak D match, TRBD1 (5 bases). V dropped 7 bases and J dropped 0 bases, with 13 bases sitting between them. The germline V gene has CDR1 MNHNY and CDR2 SVGAGI (reference sequence). This CDR3 has 15 amino acids. CDR3 coding DNA: TGTGCCAGCACCTATGGGGACCTCTCTGGAAACACCATATATTTT. Protein sequence: CASTYGDLSGNTIYF.

The table lists this clonotype with a few counts. The chain has TRBV15 and TRBJ2-5; D is unclear. Germline V CDR1 and CDR2: LNHNV, YYDKDF (reference sequence). V was cut by 0 bases and J by 3 bases, with 8 bases left in between. The CDR3 spans 14 residues. Here the CDR3 reads CATSRDTWEETQYF. The CDR3 region has the DNA TGTGCCACCAGCAGAGATACGTGGGAAGAGACCCAGTACTTC.

In this sample, this clonotype turned up a few times. The chain employs TRBV29-1 and TRBJ1-1; the D is unclear. Trimming left V 0 bases short and J 1 base short, with 3 bases between. Germline V CDR1 and CDR2: SQVTM, ANQGSEA. The CDR3 is 12 amino acids. Here the CDR3 reads CSVEEENTEAFF. Here the CDR3 DNA reads TGCAGCGTTGAAGAAGAGAACACTGAAGCTTTCTTT.

As DNA, the CDR3 is TGTGCCAGCAGCCCCAATTTAGGGGGACTAGCGGCAGATACGCAGTATTTT. This encodes CASSPNLGGLAADTQYF. The gene calls are TRBV7-9 and TRBJ2-3, with 11 bases aligning to TRBD2. Looked up from germline, CDR1 is SEHNR and CDR2 is FQNEAQ (reference sequence). There are 17 residues in the CDR3. V dropped 5 bases and J dropped 4; count of bases not matched to a gene: 11. The complete variable domain, with remaining parts taken from reference TRBV7-9 and TRBJ2-3, reads DTGVSQNPRHKITKRGQNVTFRCDPISEHNRLYWYRQTLGQGPEFLTYFQNEAQLEKSRLLSDRFSAERPKGSFSTLEIQRTEQGDSAMYLCASSPNLGGLAADTQYFGPGTRLTVL.

The chain couples TRBV15 to TRBJ1-1, with D perhaps TRBD1 (6 bases). Trimming cost V 5 bases and J 0 bases, with 19 bases left between them. Per germline, CDR1 LNHNV and CDR2 YYDKDF (reference sequence). The CDR3 extends over 17 amino acids. The CDR3 DNA reads as TGTGCCACCAGCGCCCGGCGGGGGCTCTCCCTGAACACTGAAGCTTTCTTT. Translation: CATSARRGLSLNTEAFF. The entire variable domain, with the rest obtained from reference TRBV15 and TRBJ1-1, is as follows: DAMVIQNPRYQVTQFGKPVTLSCSQTLNHNVMYWYQQKSSQAPKLLFHYYDKDFNNEADTPDNFQSRRPNTSFCFLDIRSPGLGDTAMYLCATSARRGLSLNTEAFFGQGTRLTVV.

This clonotype showed up many times. This chain links TRBV9 with TRBJ2-1, with TRBD1 matching over 10 bases. The CDR3 spans 15 residues. The V gene's germline CDR1 is SGDLS and CDR2 YYNGEE. Trimming at V came to 2 bases and at J to 8 bases, leaving 7 bases not matched to a gene. This chain's CDR3 is CASSVRDRGLYEQFF. In nucleotides, the CDR3 is TGTGCCAGCAGCGTCCGGGACAGGGGTTTGTATGAGCAGTTCTTC.

This clonotype was seen many times. The rearrangement uses TRBV5-1 and TRBJ2-5, with TRBD2 matching 14 bases. The germline V gene encodes CDR1 SGHRS and CDR2 YFSETQ. Trimming removed 2 bases from V and 2 bases from J; junction bases left unmatched: 8. The CDR3 sequence is 18 residues long. The CDR3 here is CASSFAGTSGGGQETQYF. DNA for the CDR3: TGCGCCAGCAGCTTTGCCGGGACTAGCGGGGGAGGACAAGAGACCCAGTACTTC. The complete variable domain, with remaining parts taken from reference TRBV5-1 and TRBJ2-5, reads KAGVTQTPRYLIKTRGQQVTLSCSPISGHRSVSWYQQTPGQGLQFLFEYFSETQRNKGNFPGRFSGRQFSNSRSEMNVSTLELGDSALYLCASSFAGTSGGGQETQYFGPGTRLLVL.

This clonotype was picked up many times. The chain couples TRBV11-2 to TRBJ2-3, with D possibly TRBD2 on 5 matching bases. Germline V gene data show CDR1 as SGHAT and CDR2 as FQNNGV. The CDR3 spans 15 residues. Between the trimmed V and J ends, which lost 5 bases and 0 bases, there was a span of 12 bases. As DNA, the CDR3 is TGTGCCAGCAGCCGCCCGGGATCTAGCACAGATACGCAGTATTTT. Translated, it gives CASSRPGSSTDTQYF.

The sample holds a few counts of this clonotype. The chain carries TRBV20-1 and TRBJ2-3, with unresolved D. This CDR3 has 13 residues. Germline V lookup: CDR1 DFQATT, CDR2 SNEGSKA (reference sequence). Trimming shortened V by 3 bases and J by 0 bases, and 7 bases separated the two germline ends. The CDR3 DNA reads TGCAGTGCTAGTGGACGGAGCACAGATACGCAGTATTTT. This encodes CSASGRSTDTQYF.

The chain carries TRBV20-1 and TRBJ1-2, with D unresolved. The CDR3 runs 12 residues. Germline V gene data show CDR1 as DFQATT and CDR2 as SNEGSKA (reference sequence). The V and J ends lost 6 bases and 3 bases respectively, with 11 bases between them. The CDR3 bases are TGCAGTGCACCCGGGTACTACTATGGCTACACCTTC. It translates to CSAPGYYYGYTF.

This clonotype was seen a handful of times. The chain uses TRBV20-1 and TRBJ1-3; possibly TRBD1 for D (6 bases). The CDR3 loop spans 15 amino acids. In germline, CDR1 is DFQATT, CDR2 SNEGSKA (reference sequence). The V end was cut by 6 bases, the J end by 5 bases, with 20 bases between. Written as DNA, the CDR3 is TGCAGTGCCCGCAGAGGGCGGGGGGGGCGAAACACCATATATTTT. Its protein product is CSARRGRGGRNTIYF.

This clonotype was seen at least ten times. The chain employs TRBV4-2 and TRBJ2-2; D gene ambiguous. Trimming took 1 base from V and 6 from J, leaving 6 bases between them. This CDR3 has 13 amino acids. Germline CDR1 reads LGHNA; CDR2 reads YNFKEQ. Written as DNA, the CDR3 is TGTGCCAGCAGCCAAGTAGGGTCCGGGGAGCTGTTTTTT. Protein sequence: CASSQVGSGELFF.

This clonotype was detected many times. The chain couples TRBV5-1 to TRBJ2-1; D perhaps matches TRBD1 (6 bases). V lost 0 bases, J lost 5 bases, and 12 bases lay in between. The germline V gene has CDR1 SGHRS and CDR2 YFSETQ. This CDR3 is 15 amino acids long. The CDR3 DNA reads TGCGCCAGCAGCTTGGTGGTGGGGGCCAACAATGAGCAGTTCTTC. As protein: CASSLVVGANNEQFF.

V and J are TRBV10-2 and TRBJ2-5, with TRBD2 as a possible D gene (5 bases). This CDR3 comprises 13 residues. Trimming pared 3 bases from V and 5 bases from J, leaving 10 bases between. CDR1 is WSHSY and CDR2 is SAAADI in the germline V gene. DNA for the CDR3: TGCGCCAGCAGTGACGGGGTAGTGGAGACCCAGTACTTC. This encodes CASSDGVVETQYF.

This clonotype appeared many times. This rearrangement joins TRBV5-1 to TRBJ2-7, with a weak D call TRBD1 (8 bases). The CDR3 is 15 residues long. V lost 4 bases and J 5 bases, leaving 19 bases between the germline ends. Germline V gives CDR1 SGHRS, CDR2 YFSETQ. CDR3 DNA: TGCGCCAGCAGCACCTACAGGGGGGGTTCCAACGAGCAGTACTTC. It translates to CASSTYRGGSNEQYF.

The rearrangement uses TRBV4-1 and TRBJ2-1; D is perhaps TRBD1 (5 bases). V lost 1 base to trimming and J lost 6 bases, with 7 bases between them. The CDR3 totals 13 residues. Looked up from germline, CDR1 is MGHRA and CDR2 is YSYEKL. The CDR3 loop reads CASSQVDSNEQFF. CDR3 coding DNA: TGCGCCAGCAGCCAAGTTGACAGCAATGAGCAGTTCTTC.

This clonotype was detected only a few times. This sequence joins TRBV15 and TRBJ2-4, with D possibly TRBD1 on 6 matching bases. This CDR3 is built from 17 residues. V was cut by 0 bases and J by 6 bases, with 18 bases left in between. Germline V CDR1 and CDR2: LNHNV, YYDKDF (reference sequence). The DNA of the CDR3 is TGTGCCACCAGCAGAGAAGTACGACAGGCGGCGGGAAACATTCAGTACTTC. Residues: CATSREVRQAAGNIQYF. The full variable domain, rest sourced from reference TRBV15 and TRBJ2-4, is DAMVIQNPRYQVTQFGKPVTLSCSQTLNHNVMYWYQQKSSQAPKLLFHYYDKDFNNEADTPDNFQSRRPNTSFCFLDIRSPGLGDTAMYLCATSREVRQAAGNIQYFGAGTRLSVL.

This clonotype occurred a few times. The chain employs TRBV6-1 and TRBJ2-2, with D perhaps given as TRBD1 or TRBD2 (5 bases each). The CDR3 totals 16 residues. Trimming removed 4 bases from V and 1 base from J, with 13 bases in between. CDR1 and CDR2 (germline): MNHNS, SASEGT. The CDR3 coding sequence is TGTGCCAGCAGTGGGCCCGGGACCGAGAACACCGGGGAGCTGTTTTTT. It yields the protein CASSGPGTENTGELFF.

The chain recombines TRBV5-1 with TRBJ2-1, with 7 bases matching TRBD2. J was trimmed by 10 bases and V by 4 bases; bases with no gene match: 8. Germline lookup yields CDR1 SGHRS and CDR2 YFSETQ. CDR3 length equals 13 residues. For the CDR3, the DNA is TGCGCCAGCAGCCGGGGGGAGGTGGAAGAGCAGTTCTTC. Protein product: CASSRGEVEEQFF. The whole variable domain, remainder taken from reference TRBV5-1 and TRBJ2-1, is KAGVTQTPRYLIKTRGQQVTLSCSPISGHRSVSWYQQTPGQGLQFLFEYFSETQRNKGNFPGRFSGRQFSNSRSEMNVSTLELGDSALYLCASSRGEVEEQFFGPGTRLTVL.

The V call is TRBV4-1, the J call TRBJ1-5, with D uncertain. Germline V gene data show CDR1 as MGHRA and CDR2 as YSYEKL. Trimming removed 0 bases from V and 1 base from J, with 7 bases in between. CDR3 length: 15 residues. The CDR3 here is CASSQDRTSNQPQHF. In DNA form, the CDR3 reads TGCGCCAGCAGCCAAGATAGGACGAGCAATCAGCCCCAGCATTTT.

This clonotype was counted many times. V and J are TRBV5-6 and TRBJ2-1; unclear D gene. The CDR3 runs 13 residues. The ends were cut back, 2 bases at V and 9 bases at J, with 12 bases in the middle. Looked up from germline, CDR1 is SGHDT and CDR2 is YYEEEE. In DNA form, the CDR3 reads TGTGCCAGCAGCTTTTCCCGTAGAGGTGAGCAGTTCTTC. Its protein is CASSFSRRGEQFF.

The chain recombines TRBV2 with TRBJ2-5; D remains ambiguous. CDR1 is SNHLY, CDR2 FYNNEI, per germline. Between the trimmed V and J ends, which lost 5 bases and 1 base, there was a span of 8 bases. CDR3 size: 13 residues. DNA of the CDR3: TGTGCCAGCAGTCCACTTATCCAAGAGACCCAGTACTTC. It encodes CASSPLIQETQYF.

The chain is built from TRBV19 and TRBJ1-1, with D unresolved. V shed 1 base and J shed 4 bases, with 10 bases lying between them. Per the germline V gene, CDR1 is LNHDA and CDR2 is SQIVND (reference sequence). This CDR3 region has 14 residues. The chain's CDR3 is CASSIAGSGTEAFF. The DNA for the CDR3 is TGTGCCAGTAGTATAGCTGGGTCGGGCACTGAAGCTTTCTTT.

This clonotype was counted ten times or more. The gene calls are TRBV3-1 and TRBJ2-3; possibly TRBD2 for D (5 bases). CDR1 LGHDT and CDR2 YNNKEL come from the germline V gene (reference sequence). Between the trimmed V and J ends, which lost 4 bases and 1 base, there was a span of 15 bases. CDR3 size: 16 residues. This chain's CDR3 is CASSLTSQRGTDTQYF. The CDR3 DNA follows: TGTGCCAGCAGCCTCACAAGCCAGAGGGGCACAGATACGCAGTATTTT.

This sequence joins TRBV12-3 or TRBV12-4 and TRBJ2-5, with D perhaps matching TRBD1 (8 bases). Trimming removed 6 bases at V and 5 bases at J, with 16 bases between. CDR3 size: 14 residues. CDR3 protein: CASSYLQGGETQYF. CDR3 bases: TGTGCCAGCAGCTACCTACAGGGGGGGGAGACCCAGTACTTC.

This clonotype was counted between two and nine times. The chain employs TRBV20-1 and TRBJ2-3; D not certain. The CDR3 spans 12 residues. CDR1 and CDR2 from the germline V gene are DFQATT and SNEGSKA (reference sequence). The CDR3 DNA reads TGCAGCGGTGAAGGGAGCACAGATACGCAGTATTTT. It is translated as CSGEGSTDTQYF.

This clonotype came up a few times. The genes are TRBV11-2 and TRBJ1-5; 7 nucleotides line up with TRBD1. Germline V gene lookup returns CDR1 SGHAT and CDR2 FQNNGV. The J segment lost 3 bases and the V segment lost 5 bases, leaving 10 bases of the junction unmatched. The CDR3 is 16 residues long. The CDR3 sequence: CASSAFQGVVNQPQHF. As DNA, the CDR3 is TGTGCCAGCAGCGCTTTTCAGGGGGTCGTCAATCAGCCCCAGCATTTT.